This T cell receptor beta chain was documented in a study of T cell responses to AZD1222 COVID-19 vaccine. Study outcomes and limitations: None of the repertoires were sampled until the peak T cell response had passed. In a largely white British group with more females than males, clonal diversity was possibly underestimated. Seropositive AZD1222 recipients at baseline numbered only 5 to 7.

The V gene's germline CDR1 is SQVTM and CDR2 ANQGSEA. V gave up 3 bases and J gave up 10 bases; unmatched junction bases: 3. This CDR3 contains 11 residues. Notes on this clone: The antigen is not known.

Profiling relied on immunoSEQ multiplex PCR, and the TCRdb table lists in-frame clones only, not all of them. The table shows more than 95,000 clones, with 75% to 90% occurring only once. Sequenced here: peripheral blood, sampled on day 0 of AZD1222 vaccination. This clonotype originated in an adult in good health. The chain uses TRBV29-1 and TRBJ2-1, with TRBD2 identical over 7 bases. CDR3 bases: TGCAGCGTTGAGTTCGGGAGGGAGCAGTTCTTC. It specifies CSVEFGREQFF.